The 22 T cell receptor beta chains below were found in one sample sequenced in a study of blood T cells in healthy people across ages. A sample-barcoded 5' primer and a J-beta primer mix were used in a second PCR of roughly 7 to 11 cycles. TCRdb re-analysed the 5' RACE reads in MiXCR, keeping a single row per CDR3 protein. The table shows about 1 million distinct CDR3 sequences, with over 35% occurring only once. The sequenced sample was blood. Source of these receptors: a woman in her sixties or seventies in good health.

This clonotype appeared many times. V and J are TRBV20-1 and TRBJ2-5, with TRBD2 matching 7 bases. After removal of 7 bases from V and 5 bases from J, the junction contained 13 bases not matched to a gene. The CDR3 sequence is 14 residues long. Per the germline V gene, CDR1 is DFQATT and CDR2 is SNEGSKA (reference sequence). As DNA, the CDR3 is TGCAGTGTGTTGCGGAGCGGGACGGATGAGACCCAGTACTTC. Amino acids: CSVLRSGTDETQYF.

The CDR3: CASSFEETEAFF. The CDR3 bases are TGTGCCAGCAGCTTCGAGGAGACTGAAGCTTTCTTT. The chain recombines TRBV5-6 with TRBJ1-1; D gene unclear. Germline V gene lookup returns CDR1 SGHDT and CDR2 YYEEEE. Trimming shortened V by 2 bases and J by 5 bases, and 7 bases separated the two germline ends. The CDR3 runs to 12 residues.

A single count supports this clonotype. The chain has TRBV5-1 and TRBJ2-4, with TRBD2 identical over 12 bases. Germline V lookup: CDR1 SGHRS, CDR2 YFSETQ. The CDR3 is made up of 19 amino acids. V was clipped by 1 base and J by 2 bases; unmatched bases: 10. The CDR3 DNA follows: TGCGCCAGCAGCTTGTTGGCCGGACTAGCGGGAACCTCCAAAAACATTCAGTACTTC. It yields the protein CASSLLAGLAGTSKNIQYF.

V is TRBV9 and J is TRBJ2-5; D not resolved. Trimming removed 0 bases from V and 4 bases from J, with 7 bases in between. CDR1 and CDR2 (germline): SGDLS, YYNGEE. The CDR3 spans 13 residues. The CDR3 reads CASSVVPAETQYF. In DNA form, the CDR3 reads TGTGCCAGCAGCGTAGTCCCGGCAGAGACCCAGTACTTC. The variable domain in full, completed from reference TRBV9 and TRBJ2-5, reads DSGVTQTPKHLITATGQRVTLRCSPRSGDLSVYWYQQSLDQGLQFLIQYYNGEERAKGNILERFSAQQFPDLHSELNLSSLELGDSALYFCASSVVPAETQYFGPGTRLLVL.

This clonotype was seen a few times. A much larger clone lies one base from this, so it may be a read error. This chain connects TRBV7-9 to TRBJ2-5; tentative D call: TRBD1 (5 bases). This CDR3 region has 14 residues. Trimming pared 5 bases from V and 11 bases from J, leaving 21 bases between. In germline, CDR1 is SEHNR, CDR2 FQNEAQ (reference sequence). The CDR3 is CASSIEAGLNEQYF. The DNA of the CDR3 is TGTGCCAGCAGCATCGAAGCAGGGCTCAATGAGCAGTACTTC.

V gene TRBV20-1 combines with J gene TRBJ2-7; tentative D call: TRBD1 (5 bases). The CDR3 runs to 12 residues. The V end was cut by 3 bases, the J end by 2 bases, with 8 bases between. Germline assignment: CDR1 DFQATT and CDR2 SNEGSKA (reference sequence). The CDR3 protein is CSASPDTYEQYF. The CDR3 bases are TGCAGTGCTAGTCCGGACACCTACGAGCAGTACTTC.

The rearrangement joins TRBV20-1 to TRBJ1-2; tentatively, D is TRBD1 (5 bases). Trimming removed 5 bases from V and 5 bases from J, with 12 bases in between. This CDR3 comprises 12 residues. Germline V lookup: CDR1 DFQATT, CDR2 SNEGSKA (reference sequence). CDR3 protein: CSAGAGGYGYTF. CDR3 bases: TGCAGTGCTGGGGCGGGGGGTTATGGCTACACCTTC.

This clonotype came up a few times. This sequence joins TRBV5-5 and TRBJ2-5; TRBD2 aligns across 7 bases. CDR1 and CDR2 from the germline V gene are SGHKS and YYEKEE (reference sequence). The J segment lost 3 bases and the V segment lost 0 bases, leaving 2 bases of the junction unmatched. The CDR3 is made up of 14 amino acids. The CDR3 coding sequence is TGTGCCAGCAGCTTGGCGCTAGCGGAAGAGACCCAGTACTTC. It specifies CASSLALAEETQYF. Looking up the rest from reference TRBV5-5 and TRBJ2-5 gives the full variable domain: DAGVTQSPTHLIKTRGQQVTLRCSPISGHKSVSWYQQVLGQGPQFIFQYYEKEERGRGNFPDRFSARQFPNYSSELNVNALLLGDSALYLCASSLALAEETQYFGPGTRLLVL.

This chain links TRBV12-5 with TRBJ2-7, with D perhaps TRBD1 or TRBD2 (7 bases each). The J call is uncertain, as TRBJ2-5 better fits the DNA end. Germline V gene lookup returns CDR1 LGHNT and CDR2 FRNRAP. There are 13 residues in the CDR3. The CDR3 nucleotides read TGTGCTAGTCGGCCAGGGGGGGAAGAGACCCAGTACTTC. It yields the protein CASRPGGEETQYF.

The table lists this clonotype with many counts. The J gene is TRBJ2-7, the V gene TRBV5-1; 8 bases match TRBD1. Germline trimming cut 1 base from V and 3 bases from J; bases unmatched to any gene: 3. CDR3 length: 14 residues. Germline V gene data show CDR1 as SGHRS and CDR2 as YFSETQ. As DNA, the CDR3 is TGCGCCAGCAGCTTGCAGGGGGCCCACTACGAGCAGTACTTC. Protein: CASSLQGAHYEQYF.

This clonotype was recorded many times. The V gene is TRBV4-2, the J gene TRBJ2-7, with 13 positions matching TRBD2. J gave up 4 bases and V 0 bases, and 3 bases lay outside the gene matches. CDR1 and CDR2 from the germline V gene are LGHNA and YNFKEQ. The CDR3 consists of 16 residues. For the CDR3, the DNA is TGTGCCAGCAGCCAAGATTGGACTAGCGGGAGTTACGAGCAGTACTTC. It is translated as CASSQDWTSGSYEQYF.

The genes are TRBV20-1 and TRBJ2-1, with a weak D call TRBD2 (6 bases). Per germline, CDR1 DFQATT and CDR2 SNEGSKA (reference sequence). CDR3 length equals 15 residues. The CDR3 bases are TGCACCACCAAAAAGGCGGGACGAACGTACAATGAGCAGTTCTTC. Translation: CTTKKAGRTYNEQFF.

The chain links TRBV6-5 to TRBJ2-7; TRBD2 agrees at 9 bases. J was trimmed by 2 bases and V by 0 bases; bases with no gene match: 2. The CDR3 covers 15 residues. CDR1 MNHEY and CDR2 SVGAGI come from the germline V gene. The CDR3 DNA sequence: TGTGCCAGCAGTTACTCGGCTAGCGGGACCTACGAGCAGTACTTC. Amino acid sequence: CASSYSASGTYEQYF.

This clonotype was counted between two and nine times. The J gene is TRBJ2-7, the V gene TRBV12-3 or TRBV12-4, with D possibly matching TRBD2 (6 bases). V lost 2 bases, J lost 5 bases, and 16 bases lay in between. The length of the CDR3 is 15 residues. DNA for the CDR3: TGTGCCAGCAGTTTATGGGGGAGGTCAAATGACGAGCAGTACTTC. This sequence encodes CASSLWGRSNDEQYF.

This clonotype was counted a few times. This rearrangement joins TRBV29-1 to TRBJ2-1; no clear D. The CDR3 length is 13 residues. From germline, CDR1 is SQVTM and CDR2 ANQGSEA. V was shortened by 8 bases and J by 0 bases, with 11 bases between the two germline ends. The CDR3 loop is CSLRPNSYNEQFF. The CDR3 DNA is TGCAGCTTACGACCGAACTCCTACAATGAGCAGTTCTTC.

The chain recombines TRBV28 with TRBJ2-3, with 8 bases aligning to TRBD1. This CDR3 is built from 16 residues. Germline loops: CDR1 MDHEN, CDR2 SYDVKM. The junction had 8 bases not matched to a gene; V was cut back by 6 bases and J by 0 bases. As DNA, the CDR3 is TGTGCCAGCAGACAAGGGGGACAGGCTAGCACAGATACGCAGTATTTT. Protein sequence: CASRQGGQASTDTQYF.

This chain connects TRBV5-4 to TRBJ2-7; 7 bases match TRBD2. Germline V lookup: CDR1 SGHNT, CDR2 YYREEE (reference sequence). The CDR3 covers 14 residues. The trim removed 0 bases at V and 4 bases at J, leaving 4 bases unmatched. The CDR3 sequence is CASSLATSAYEQYF. The CDR3 region has the DNA TGTGCCAGCAGCTTGGCCACTAGCGCGTACGAGCAGTACTTC.

There are a few counts of this clonotype. The chain links TRBV7-2 to TRBJ2-1; no firm D call. This CDR3 has 15 amino acids. V gave up 1 base and J gave up 5 bases, with 12 bases separating them. Germline CDR1 is SGHTA and CDR2 is FQGNSA. The CDR3, as DNA: TGTGCCAGCAGCTTAGTGCGAGGACCTAACAATGAGCAGTTCTTC. This codes for CASSLVRGPNNEQFF. Looking up the rest from reference TRBV7-2 and TRBJ2-1 gives the full variable domain: GAGVSQSPSNKVTEKGKDVELRCDPISGHTALYWYRQSLGQGLEFLIYFQGNSAPDKSGLPSDRFSAERTGGSVSTLTIQRTQQEDSAVYLCASSLVRGPNNEQFFGPGTRLTVL.

This chain uses TRBV27 with TRBJ2-7; D perhaps matches TRBD1 (5 bases). CDR1 is MNHEY and CDR2 is SMNVEV in the germline V gene (reference sequence). The CDR3 loop spans 14 amino acids. Trimming removed 2 bases from V and 7 bases from J, with 15 bases in between. The CDR3, as DNA: TGTGCCAGCAGTTTAGGGGCACAAAGCCAGGAGCAGTACTTC. Translated, it gives CASSLGAQSQEQYF.

The genes are TRBV11-2 and TRBJ2-7; no reliable D call. From germline, CDR1 is SGHAT and CDR2 FQNNGV. Trimming pared 3 bases from V and 11 bases from J, leaving 11 bases between. The CDR3 runs to 11 residues. The CDR3 region has the DNA TGTGCCAGCAGCTTTGGTGGTAGTGAGTACTTC. It translates to CASSFGGSEYF.

The chain joins TRBV6-1 to TRBJ1-5, with D possibly matching TRBD1 (5 bases). Trimming shortened V by 6 bases and J by 2 bases, and 11 bases separated the two germline ends. CDR1 and CDR2 (germline): MNHNS, SASEGT. CDR3 length: 14 residues. The CDR3 spells CASRGEVRNQPQHF. CDR3 in DNA: TGTGCCAGCAGGGGGGAAGTCCGCAATCAGCCCCAGCATTTT.

The chain is built from TRBV10-1 and TRBJ2-7; 11 bases are shared with TRBD2. With V trimmed by 6 bases and J by 7 bases, 14 bases remained unmatched. Germline V CDR1 and CDR2: WNHNN, SYGVQD (reference sequence). CDR3 length: 16 residues. The CDR3 DNA reads as TGCGCCAGCAGCCGGGAACTAGCGGGAGAAGGTAGTGAGCAGTACTTC. Protein product: CASSRELAGEGSEQYF.